The clone carrying this T cell receptor (beta chain) was recorded at least ten times. Its antigen is currently unknown. This sample was taken from a study of blood T cells in healthy people across ages. The study, taken as a whole, reports: More naive CD4+ cells and higher diversity were found in long-lived than in aged donors. The study lacked donor CMV status, which possibly confounded expanded clonotype changes.

For the second PCR, which ran for 7 to 11 cycles, a sample-barcoded 5' primer and a J-beta primer mix were used. TCRdb called the 5' RACE reads again in MiXCR, with one record for every CDR3 protein. The data contain about 760,000 distinct CDR3 sequences, around 25% of them singletons. There are 11 residues in the CDR3. Looked up from germline, CDR1 is LGHDT and CDR2 is YNNKEL (reference sequence). The sample also formed part of further work on T cells of mothers and their children. As that report states: M1S, a second-PCR primer, added sample barcodes and 2-4 random nucleotides. Reads recorded for TCR beta CDR3 numbered over 8 million per mother and several million per child.

The chain employs TRBV3-1 and TRBJ2-5; no firm D call. The J call may be incorrect, as the DNA end agrees better with TRBJ2-1. The source material was blood. The TCR sequence derives from a boy aged 5-17 years in good health. The CDR3 DNA reads as TGTGCCAGCAGCCAAGGGGGAGAGCAGTTCTTC. Residues: CASSQGGEQFF.